This entry lists 24 T cell receptor beta chains sequenced from one sample in a study of CD8 T cells in Susac syndrome. Random hexamers primed reverse transcription of 0.5 to 1 ug RNA. One entry per CDR3 protein, called by TCRdb with MiXCR from the immunoSEQ multiplex PCR reads. The sample consists of under 95,000 distinct CDR3 sequences, roughly 94% of them appearing once. The sequencing sample was made of CD4+ T cells from PBMCs. The source is a human donor with Susac syndrome.

This clonotype was observed once. The V and J genes are TRBV3-1 and TRBJ2-7; no definite D call. CDR1 and CDR2 from the germline V gene are LGHDT and YNNKEL (reference sequence). The ends were cut back, 0 bases at V and 0 bases at J, with 6 bases in the middle. The length of the CDR3 is 14 residues. CDR3 sequence reads: CASSQERFSYEQYF. CDR3 sequence (DNA): TGTGCCAGCAGCCAAGAGAGGTTCTCCTACGAGCAGTACTTC.

The chain joins TRBV10-3 to TRBJ2-7; 7 bases are shared with TRBD1. Germline trimming cut 6 bases from V and 6 bases from J; bases unmatched to any gene: 14. Per germline, CDR1 ENHRY and CDR2 SYGVKD. CDR3 length: 15 residues. CDR3 sequence reads: CAISAPDRIFGEQYF. In nucleotides, the CDR3 is TGTGCCATCAGCGCCCCGGACAGGATATTTGGCGAGCAGTACTTC.

This chain connects TRBV15 to TRBJ2-3, with unresolved D. Per the germline V gene, CDR1 is LNHNV and CDR2 is YYDKDF (reference sequence). CDR3 size: 15 residues. Between the trimmed V and J ends, which lost 0 bases and 6 bases, there was a span of 13 bases. The CDR3 loop reads CATSRDARSLDTQYF. The CDR3 DNA follows: TGTGCCACCAGCAGAGATGCAAGGTCCTTGGATACGCAGTATTTT.

Note on this clonotype: One end of the junction fails to match germline, which may point to a read error. The chain links TRBV4-1 to TRBJ2-7; D gene uncertain. CDR1 and CDR2 (germline): MGHRA, YSYEKL. The CDR3 extends over 12 amino acids. CDR3 protein: CASSQDGYEQYF. CDR3 nucleotide sequence: TGTGCCAGCAGCCAAGATGGCTACGAGCAGTACTTC.

This rearrangement joins TRBV5-1 to TRBJ2-6; D is perhaps TRBD1 (5 bases). Trimming took off 2 bases at V and 0 bases at J, with 9 bases between the two ends. CDR3 length equals 16 residues. The germline V gene has CDR1 SGHRS and CDR2 YFSETQ. CDR3: CASSLQESSGANVLTF. The DNA for the CDR3 is TGCGCCAGCAGCTTACAGGAAAGCTCTGGGGCCAACGTCCTGACTTTC. Full variable domain (missing parts from reference TRBV5-1 and TRBJ2-6): KAGVTQTPRYLIKTRGQQVTLSCSPISGHRSVSWYQQTPGQGLQFLFEYFSETQRNKGNFPGRFSGRQFSNSRSEMNVSTLELGDSALYLCASSLQESSGANVLTFGAGSRLTVL.

This chain joins TRBV9 and TRBJ2-7; D is perhaps TRBD2 (6 bases). The V and J ends lost 0 bases and 2 bases respectively, with 12 bases between them. Germline CDR1 reads SGDLS; CDR2 reads YYNGEE. The CDR3 consists of 15 residues. CDR3 bases: TGTGCCAGCAGCGTAGATCCGGGGGACCCCTACGAGCAGTACTTC. Amino acid sequence: CASSVDPGDPYEQYF.

This chain connects TRBV7-2 to TRBJ2-5; no clear D. V lost 6 bases and J lost 2, with 10 bases in between. Germline assignment: CDR1 SGHTA and CDR2 FQGNSA. The CDR3 loop spans 13 amino acids. CDR3 loop: CASRAKAQETQYF. In DNA, the CDR3 is TGTGCCAGCAGAGCTAAGGCGCAAGAGACCCAGTACTTC.

The rearrangement joins TRBV11-2 to TRBJ2-7; D is undetermined. Germline lookup yields CDR1 SGHAT and CDR2 FQNNGV. The CDR3 runs 12 residues. V dropped 2 bases and J dropped 7 bases, with 9 bases sitting between them. The CDR3, as DNA: TGTGCCAGCAGCTTATCCTCCGGGGAGCAGTACTTC. Translation gives CASSLSSGEQYF.

The CDR3 loop is CSAKERSPYEQYF. The CDR3 region has the DNA TGCAGTGCTAAGGAAAGGAGCCCCTACGAGCAGTACTTC. The genes are TRBV20-1 and TRBJ2-7; D remains unclear. V was pared by 4 bases and J by 2 bases, with 12 bases between. The CDR3 runs 13 residues. Germline values: CDR1 DFQATT, CDR2 SNEGSKA (reference sequence).

The rearrangement joins TRBV12-3 or TRBV12-4 to TRBJ2-7; TRBD2 is a possible D gene (6 bases). V lost 6 bases, J lost 4 bases, and 10 bases lay in between. The CDR3 is 12 amino acids. CDR3 sequence reads: CASREGLYEQYF. DNA of the CDR3: TGTGCCAGCAGGGAGGGGTTGTACGAGCAGTACTTC.

A single count supports this clonotype. This chain links TRBV30 with TRBJ1-4, with a weak D call TRBD1 (6 bases). Trimming removed 5 bases from V and 2 bases from J, with 15 bases in between. CDR1 and CDR2 (germline): GTSNPN, SVGIG (reference sequence). The CDR3 totals 15 residues. The DNA for the CDR3 is TGTGCCTGGGGAGCGGGGGCTTCTACTAATGAAAAACTGTTTTTT. Its protein product is CAWGAGASTNEKLFF.

This clonotype was seen once. CDR3 residues: CSVERTAENYGYTF. The DNA of the CDR3 is TGCAGCGTTGAAAGGACAGCCGAAAACTATGGCTACACCTTC. This chain connects TRBV29-1 to TRBJ1-2, with TRBD1 as a possible D gene (6 bases). This CDR3 contains 14 residues. Germline CDR1 reads SQVTM; CDR2 reads ANQGSEA. Trimming pared 2 bases from V and 2 bases from J, leaving 12 bases between.

The chain links TRBV7-3 to TRBJ2-5; 11 bases are shared with TRBD2. The CDR3 sequence is 16 residues long. V was clipped by 5 bases and J by 5 bases; unmatched bases: 10. From germline, CDR1 is SGHTA and CDR2 FQGTGA. The CDR3 sequence is CASSPLAGGPRETQYF. CDR3 in DNA: TGTGCCAGCAGCCCCTTAGCGGGGGGGCCGAGGGAGACCCAGTACTTC.

The rearrangement links TRBV12-3 or TRBV12-4 to TRBJ1-5, with TRBD1 as a possible D gene (5 bases). V dropped 6 bases and J dropped 2 bases, with 17 bases sitting between them. The CDR3 runs to 16 residues. CDR3 in amino acids: CASSRGGSQGNQPQHF. For the CDR3, the DNA is TGTGCCAGCAGCCGGGGGGGGTCGCAAGGCAATCAGCCCCAGCATTTT.

V gene TRBV12-3 or TRBV12-4 combines with J gene TRBJ1-2; D call uncertain. The CDR3 loop spans 11 amino acids. The V end was cut by 7 bases, the J end by 3 bases, with 6 bases between. The chain's CDR3 is CASKRDYGYTF. The CDR3 DNA reads as TGTGCCAGCAAAAGGGACTATGGCTACACCTTC.

The genes are TRBV10-3 and TRBJ2-1; 7 bases match TRBD2. The trim removed 6 bases at V and 9 bases at J, leaving 11 bases unmatched. This CDR3 region has 14 residues. Per germline, CDR1 ENHRY and CDR2 SYGVKD. This CDR3 reads CAIRPGTTTSEQFF. The CDR3 nucleotides are TGTGCCATCAGACCCGGGACTACCACTAGTGAGCAGTTCTTC.

The DNA of the CDR3 is TGTGCCAGCAGCACCGGACGGCCCAGCACAGATACGCAGTATTTT. This sequence encodes CASSTGRPSTDTQYF. This sequence joins TRBV27 and TRBJ2-3; no clear D. The CDR3 length is 15 residues. V was trimmed by 6 bases and J by 0 bases, leaving 13 bases between them. Germline V gene data show CDR1 as MNHEY and CDR2 as SMNVEV (reference sequence).

This chain links TRBV4-1 with TRBJ2-7; 9 positions agree with TRBD1. From germline, CDR1 is MGHRA and CDR2 YSYEKL. This CDR3 spans 15 amino acids. V was clipped by 2 bases and J by 2 bases; unmatched bases: 4. The CDR3 DNA follows: TGCGCCAGCAGCCAATACCGGGACAGGGCCTACGAGCAGTACTTC. Translating it yields CASSQYRDRAYEQYF.

CDR3 sequence: CATLRQGETQYF. CDR3 coding DNA: TGTGCCACCCTACGACAGGGGGAGACCCAGTACTTC. The chain employs TRBV5-6 and TRBJ2-5, with 8 nucleotides matching TRBD1. This CDR3 has 12 amino acids. Trimming took 9 bases from V and 5 from J; bases not matched to a gene: 6. CDR1 is SGHDT, CDR2 YYEEEE, per germline.

The chain uses TRBV20-1 and TRBJ2-5; TRBD1 aligns across 9 bases. The CDR3 is made up of 14 amino acids. From germline, CDR1 is DFQATT and CDR2 SNEGSKA (reference sequence). The junction had 7 bases not matched to a gene; V was cut back by 3 bases and J by 5 bases. CDR3 sequence: CSASLQGARETQYF. CDR3 bases: TGCAGTGCTAGTTTACAGGGGGCGCGGGAGACCCAGTACTTC.

This clonotype was observed once. The chain couples TRBV6-5 to TRBJ1-1; D uncertain. This CDR3 contains 11 residues. The V and J ends lost 7 bases and 1 base respectively, with 4 bases between them. Looked up from germline, CDR1 is MNHEY and CDR2 is SVGAGI. The DNA for the CDR3 is TGTGCCAGCAAAAAGAACACTGAAGCTTTCTTT. This codes for CASKKNTEAFF.

The CDR3 reads CASSLDFMGTDTQYF. The CDR3 region has the DNA TGCGCCAGCAGCTTAGACTTTATGGGCACAGATACGCAGTATTTT. The rearrangement uses TRBV5-1 and TRBJ2-3, with D uncertain. In germline, CDR1 is SGHRS, CDR2 YFSETQ. The V and J ends lost 2 bases and 1 base respectively, with 11 bases between them. The CDR3 sequence is 15 residues long.

This clonotype was recorded once. The J gene is TRBJ1-4, the V gene TRBV7-6; 7 positions agree with TRBD1. The CDR3 runs 13 residues. V gave up 4 bases and J gave up 10 bases; unmatched junction bases: 6. Germline assignment: CDR1 SGHVS and CDR2 FNYEAQ. The CDR3 nucleotides read TGTGCCAGCAGCTCCAGGGACAGTCGAAAACTGTTTTTT. As protein: CASSSRDSRKLFF.

The chain carries TRBV28 and TRBJ2-7; TRBD1 or TRBD2 may be the D gene (5 bases each). V was pared by 7 bases and J by 1 base, with 14 bases between. CDR3 length: 14 amino acids. The germline V gene has CDR1 MDHEN and CDR2 SYDVKM. CDR3 region: CASIPGWGSYEQYF. The CDR3 DNA follows: TGTGCCAGCATTCCCGGGTGGGGGTCCTACGAGCAGTACTTC.